Each of the 27 T cell receptor beta chains below was sequenced from the same sample in a study of cytomegalovirus exposure and HLA in healthy donors. 60 Vbeta and 13 Jbeta primers were used in PCR. Profiling relied on immunoSEQ multiplex PCR, and the TCRdb table lists in-frame clones only, not all of them. The data hold 130,000 or so clones, with approximately 66% observed a single time. The sample comprised PBMCs. The receptors were sampled from a woman in her thirties or forties in good health and CMV-seropositive.

The chain recombines TRBV5-1 with TRBJ2-1; 7 bases are a match to TRBD2. The CDR3 loop spans 17 amino acids. Germline CDR1 reads SGHRS; CDR2 reads YFSETQ. J was trimmed by 4 bases and V by 4 bases; bases with no gene match: 14. The CDR3 is CASSLGVGLGRYNEQFF. The CDR3 coding sequence is TGCGCCAGCAGCCTGGGAGTCGGCCTCGGGAGGTACAATGAGCAGTTCTTC.

This rearrangement joins TRBV2 to TRBJ2-1; TRBD2 aligns across 8 bases. Losses at the gene ends were 8 bases for V and 10 bases for J; bases not matched to a gene: 4. Germline values: CDR1 SNHLY, CDR2 FYNNEI. The CDR3 totals 11 residues. CDR3 nucleotide sequence: TGTGCCAGCTCGACTAGCGTAGAGCAGTTCTTC. It translates to CASSTSVEQFF.

The rearrangement joins TRBV6-1 to TRBJ1-5; TRBD1 matches 9 bases. This CDR3 has 15 amino acids. Looked up from germline, CDR1 is MNHNS and CDR2 is SASEGT. Losses at the gene ends were 4 bases for V and 5 bases for J; bases not matched to a gene: 6. This chain's CDR3 is CASSVGTGLDQPQHF. Written as DNA, the CDR3 is TGTGCCAGCAGTGTAGGGACAGGGCTCGATCAGCCCCAGCATTTT.

This chain uses TRBV9 with TRBJ2-3; TRBD2 matches 13 bases. The CDR3 covers 17 residues. Germline CDR1 and CDR2: SGDLS and YYNGEE. The V gene end was trimmed by 3 bases and the J gene end by 2 bases; junction bases not matched to a gene: 6. CDR3 DNA sequence: TGTGCCAGCAGCGCCAGACTAGCGGGGGGCCTCACAGATACGCAGTATTTT. Translation: CASSARLAGGLTDTQYF. The full variable domain, its missing parts supplied by reference TRBV9 and TRBJ2-3, is DSGVTQTPKHLITATGQRVTLRCSPRSGDLSVYWYQQSLDQGLQFLIQYYNGEERAKGNILERFSAQQFPDLHSELNLSSLELGDSALYFCASSARLAGGLTDTQYFGPGTRLTVL.

The gene calls are TRBV27 and TRBJ2-1; 14 bases fit TRBD2. The ends lost 5 bases at V and 9 bases at J; junction bases unmatched: 12. Germline values: CDR1 MNHEY, CDR2 SMNVEV (reference sequence). The CDR3 loop spans 17 amino acids. Here the CDR3 reads CASSPPPTSGRAGEQFF. The CDR3 coding sequence is TGTGCCAGCAGTCCTCCCCCGACTAGCGGGAGGGCGGGTGAGCAGTTCTTC.

The V call is TRBV11-2, the J call TRBJ2-7, with 7 bases aligning to TRBD1. Germline lookup yields CDR1 SGHAT and CDR2 FQNNGV. Trimming cost V 1 base and J 3 bases; bases outside gene matches: 12. The CDR3 runs to 17 residues. CDR3 residues: CASSLGGAAGGNYEQYF. Written as DNA, the CDR3 is TGTGCCAGCAGCTTAGGGGGTGCGGCAGGGGGAAACTACGAGCAGTACTTC.

This clone has only one observation. This chain uses TRBV9 with TRBJ1-1, with a possible D match to TRBD1 (6 bases). The CDR3 covers 18 residues. V dropped 0 bases and J dropped 1 base, with 19 bases sitting between them. Germline loops: CDR1 SGDLS, CDR2 YYNGEE. CDR3 DNA sequence: TGTGCCAGCAGCGTAGGTTTACAGGGTTTGATCGGGAACACTGAAGCTTTCTTT. Its protein is CASSVGLQGLIGNTEAFF.

There are a few counts of this clone. The V and J genes are TRBV6-1 and TRBJ1-1; D gene uncertain. V was cut by 4 bases and J by 1 base, with 10 bases left in between. The CDR3 extends over 14 amino acids. Per the germline V gene, CDR1 is MNHNS and CDR2 is SASEGT. The CDR3 sequence: CASSAKTENTEAFF. In DNA form, the CDR3 reads TGTGCCAGCAGTGCCAAAACAGAGAACACTGAAGCTTTCTTT.

V usage is TRBV19 and J usage is TRBJ1-2; 9 nucleotides agree with TRBD1. The CDR3 extends over 14 amino acids. V was pared by 6 bases and J by 5 bases, with 7 bases of the junction left unmatched. CDR1 is LNHDA and CDR2 is SQIVND in the germline V gene (reference sequence). The CDR3 region has the DNA TGTGCCAGTAGGCTGACAGGGGGGAAGTATGGCTACACCTTC. Translation: CASRLTGGKYGYTF.

The rearrangement links TRBV7-9 to TRBJ2-3; D not certain. This CDR3 is built from 16 residues. V lost 7 bases to trimming and J lost 0 bases, with 17 bases between them. Per the germline V gene, CDR1 is SEHNR and CDR2 is FQNEAQ (reference sequence). The CDR3 DNA follows: TGTGCCAGCACCCACTCCCCCCTAGTGAGCACAGATACGCAGTATTTT. This gives the protein CASTHSPLVSTDTQYF.

The CDR3 bases are TGTGCCAGCAGCCGCTCCAGGGGCGAGCAGTACTTC. The encoded protein is CASSRSRGEQYF. The chain is built from TRBV5-4 and TRBJ2-7, with D maybe TRBD1 (6 bases). This CDR3 comprises 12 residues. CDR1 is SGHNT, CDR2 YYREEE, per germline (reference sequence). With 4 bases removed from V and 6 bases from J, the gap between germline ends came to 11 bases. Looking up the rest from reference TRBV5-4 and TRBJ2-7 gives the full variable domain: ETGVTQSPTHLIKTRGQQVTLRCSSQSGHNTVSWYQQALGQGPQFIFQYYREEENGRGNFPPRFSGLQFPNYSSELNVNALELDDSALYLCASSRSRGEQYFGPGTRLTVT.

In its sample, this clone was seen once. This chain uses TRBV6-1 with TRBJ2-7, with unresolved D. Trimming pared 7 bases from V and 3 bases from J, leaving 7 bases between. Germline V gene lookup returns CDR1 MNHNS and CDR2 SASEGT. The CDR3 consists of 11 residues. The CDR3 spells CASNFNYEQYF. In nucleotides, the CDR3 is TGTGCCAGCAACTTTAACTACGAGCAGTACTTC.

This chain links TRBV6-6 with TRBJ2-7; D is perhaps TRBD2 (5 bases). V was trimmed by 10 bases and J by 3 bases, leaving 13 bases between them. Germline V gene lookup returns CDR1 MNHNY and CDR2 SVGAGI (reference sequence). The CDR3 totals 12 residues. CDR3: CATEDGDYEQYF. CDR3 bases: TGTGCCACCGAGGACGGGGACTACGAGCAGTACTTC.

This rearrangement joins TRBV7-9 to TRBJ2-5; D perhaps matches TRBD1 (6 bases). This CDR3 region has 16 residues. The ends were cut back, 5 bases at V and 5 bases at J, with 21 bases in the middle. Germline V CDR1 and CDR2: SEHNR, FQNEAQ (reference sequence). CDR3 nucleotide sequence: TGTGCCAGCAGCCCACAGGGAGCGGCCGGCCGGGAGACCCAGTACTTC. Its protein product is CASSPQGAAGRETQYF. The full variable domain, its missing parts supplied by reference TRBV7-9 and TRBJ2-5, is DTGVSQNPRHKITKRGQNVTFRCDPISEHNRLYWYRQTLGQGPEFLTYFQNEAQLEKSRLLSDRFSAERPKGSFSTLEIQRTEQGDSAMYLCASSPQGAAGRETQYFGPGTRLLVL.

The V gene is TRBV9, the J gene TRBJ1-1, with 11 bases aligning to TRBD1. Germline trimming cut 3 bases from V and 3 bases from J; bases unmatched to any gene: 4. Germline-derived CDR1 and CDR2 are SGDLS and YYNGEE. CDR3 length: 15 residues. CDR3 sequence: CASSARDRGDTEAFF. The CDR3 bases are TGTGCCAGCAGCGCACGGGACAGGGGGGACACTGAAGCTTTCTTT. Combining the CDR3 with reference TRBV9 and TRBJ1-1 gives the whole variable domain DSGVTQTPKHLITATGQRVTLRCSPRSGDLSVYWYQQSLDQGLQFLIQYYNGEERAKGNILERFSAQQFPDLHSELNLSSLELGDSALYFCASSARDRGDTEAFFGQGTRLTVV.

This clone has a handful of counts. The chain carries TRBV14 and TRBJ2-1; the D is unclear. The CDR3 runs 12 residues. The germline V gene has CDR1 SGHDN and CDR2 FVKESK. V was shortened by 0 bases and J by 6 bases, with 3 bases between the two germline ends. CDR3 sequence reads: CASSQDRNEQFF. In nucleotides, the CDR3 is TGTGCCAGCAGCCAAGATCGCAATGAGCAGTTCTTC.

This clone occurred a few times. The chain has TRBV19 and TRBJ1-2; no reliable D call. Germline CDR1 LNHDA, CDR2 SQIVND (reference sequence). Trimming cost V 8 bases and J 2 bases, with 9 bases left between them. The CDR3 has 12 amino acids. The CDR3: CASQFRNYGYTF. DNA for the CDR3: TGTGCCAGTCAATTCAGGAACTATGGCTACACCTTC.

The gene calls are TRBV7-6 and TRBJ1-5; 10 bases align to TRBD1. With V trimmed by 5 bases and J by 5 bases, 6 bases remained unmatched. The CDR3 is 15 amino acids. Germline CDR1 SGHVS, CDR2 FNYEAQ. The CDR3 region has the DNA TGTGCCAGCAGCCCGGGGACAGGGGAAGATCAGCCCCAGCATTTT. It yields the protein CASSPGTGEDQPQHF.

The chain has TRBV27 and TRBJ1-5, with unresolved D. V shed 1 base and J shed 0 bases, with 7 bases lying between them. This CDR3 region has 15 residues. Germline-derived CDR1 and CDR2 are MNHEY and SMNVEV (reference sequence). The CDR3 DNA follows: TGTGCCAGCAGTTTATACGGGTATAGCAATCAGCCCCAGCATTTT. Residues: CASSLYGYSNQPQHF.

V is TRBV19 and J is TRBJ1-1; 8 bases map to TRBD1. There are 15 residues in the CDR3. Germline CDR1 reads LNHDA; CDR2 reads SQIVND (reference sequence). J gave up 4 bases and V 5 bases, and 9 bases lay outside the gene matches. The CDR3 protein is CASSPRQGFLTEAFF. The CDR3 region has the DNA TGTGCCAGTAGTCCGAGACAGGGGTTTCTCACTGAAGCTTTCTTT.

The chain recombines TRBV29-1 with TRBJ2-7; 8 bases align to TRBD2. Germline V gene sequence: CDR1 SQVTM, CDR2 ANQGSEA. The ends lost 2 bases at V and 0 bases at J; junction bases unmatched: 12. This CDR3 has 17 residues. CDR3 amino acids: CSVETGLTSGSSYEQYF. The CDR3, as DNA: TGCAGCGTTGAAACAGGGCTTACTAGCGGAAGCTCCTACGAGCAGTACTTC.

CDR3 nucleotides: TGTGCCAGCAGCTTACAACTAGCGGGCTACAATGAGCAGTTCTTC. It specifies CASSLQLAGYNEQFF. The chain carries TRBV7-2 and TRBJ2-1, with 9 positions matching TRBD2. This CDR3 comprises 15 residues. Per germline, CDR1 SGHTA and CDR2 FQGNSA. The ends lost 2 bases at V and 3 bases at J; junction bases unmatched: 2.

The rearrangement joins TRBV19 to TRBJ2-5; 9 positions match TRBD1. The J call may be faulty, since TRBJ2-7 better matches the DNA end. The V gene's germline CDR1 is LNHDA and CDR2 SQIVND (reference sequence). The CDR3 is 15 residues long. In DNA, the CDR3 is TGTGCCAGTAGGGCCGAGGGACAGGGATCCTACGAGCAGTACTTC. It translates to CASRAEGQGSYEQYF.

A few counts support this clone. The gene calls are TRBV27 and TRBJ1-1; TRBD1 might be the D (5 bases). The ends were cut back, 5 bases at V and 2 bases at J, with 12 bases in the middle. The V gene's germline CDR1 is MNHEY and CDR2 SMNVEV (reference sequence). The CDR3 has 14 residues. The CDR3 sequence is CASSMTDFNTEAFF. The CDR3 bases are TGTGCCAGCAGTATGACAGATTTCAACACTGAAGCTTTCTTT.

The V and J genes are TRBV29-1 and TRBJ1-2; 7 positions agree with TRBD1. CDR3 length: 15 residues. V gave up 0 bases and J gave up 8 bases; unmatched junction bases: 12. The germline CDR1 and CDR2 sequences are SQVTM and ANQGSEA. The CDR3: CSVEDRQGGRRGYTF. CDR3 DNA: TGCAGCGTTGAAGATAGGCAGGGGGGTCGGCGGGGCTACACCTTC.

The chain carries TRBV14 and TRBJ2-1; 11 bases are shared with TRBD2. The trim removed 3 bases at V and 9 bases at J, leaving 7 bases unmatched. Germline V gene lookup returns CDR1 SGHDN and CDR2 FVKESK. This CDR3 spans 15 amino acids. The CDR3 DNA sequence: TGTGCCAGCAGCCATACAACTAGCGGGAGTGGTGAGCAGTTCTTC. It specifies CASSHTTSGSGEQFF.

V usage is TRBV19 and J usage is TRBJ1-1; D is possibly TRBD1 (6 bases). Germline loops: CDR1 LNHDA, CDR2 SQIVND (reference sequence). The CDR3 extends over 14 amino acids. Trimming left V 7 bases short and J 4 bases short, with 16 bases between. DNA of the CDR3: TGTGCCAGTACCCTACAGGGTGCAGGCACTGAAGCTTTCTTT. Its protein is CASTLQGAGTEAFF.